Below, one T cell receptor (beta chain) is given with its context. The sample comes from a study of T cell responses to AZD1222 COVID-19 vaccine. The method was immunoSEQ multiplex PCR; TCRdb's version includes in-frame clones alone and lacks a portion of them. The sample includes more than 110,000 clones, 89% of them seen just once. The clonotype was recovered from an adult in good health. The specimen comprised peripheral blood, sampled on day 0 of AZD1222 vaccination.

The CDR3 here is CATHPGTGHTGELFF. The DNA for the CDR3 is TGTGCCACCCACCCCGGGACAGGGCACACCGGGGAGCTGTTTTTT. The J gene is TRBJ2-2, the V gene TRBV6-5; 9 bases are shared with TRBD1. The CDR3 contains 15 residues. Unmatched junction bases numbered 9, after V lost 10 bases and J lost 3 bases. From germline, CDR1 is MNHEY and CDR2 SVGAGI.